One sample yielded the 24 T cell receptor beta chains listed below, sequenced in a study of cytomegalovirus exposure and HLA in healthy donors. The PCR contained 60 Vbeta and 13 Jbeta primers. This table comes from immunoSEQ multiplex PCR, and its TCRdb copy is limited to in-frame clones, with some not included. The top ten clones hold 1.5% to 2% of a sample with around 160,000 clones, roughly 66% of them seen once. What was sequenced was PBMCs. The source is a woman aged 18-30 years in good health and CMV-seronegative.

V gene TRBV6-1 combines with J gene TRBJ2-7; 10 nucleotides match TRBD1. CDR1 is MNHNS, CDR2 SASEGT, per germline. With 6 bases clipped from V and 4 bases from J, the junction kept 6 bases outside the gene matches. CDR3 length equals 14 residues. The CDR3 loop reads CASSRAGQGYEQYF. The CDR3 region has the DNA TGTGCCAGCAGCCGCGCGGGACAGGGGTACGAGCAGTACTTC.

V gene TRBV15 combines with J gene TRBJ2-1; D perhaps matches TRBD1 (5 bases). The CDR3 is made up of 18 amino acids. Trimming took 1 base from V and 5 from J, leaving 21 bases between them. Germline values: CDR1 LNHNV, CDR2 YYDKDF (reference sequence). The CDR3 DNA reads TGTGCCACCAGCAGAGGCGGAGTTGGCTTCACAGGTGACAATGAGCAGTTCTTC. Translation: CATSRGGVGFTGDNEQFF.

The J gene is TRBJ2-1, the V gene TRBV5-4, with 8 bases lining up with TRBD2. Germline values: CDR1 SGHNT, CDR2 YYREEE (reference sequence). The junction had 12 bases not matched to a gene; V was cut back by 4 bases and J by 3 bases. CDR3 size: 17 residues. In nucleotides, the CDR3 is TGTGCCAGCAGCCCGGGGGGGGAATGGGTAGGCTACAATGAGCAGTTCTTC. Residues: CASSPGGEWVGYNEQFF.

The gene calls are TRBV4-3 and TRBJ1-2, with D possibly being TRBD1 (5 bases). V was shortened by 0 bases and J by 5 bases, with 16 bases between the two germline ends. The CDR3 covers 16 residues. Germline V gene lookup returns CDR1 LGHNA and CDR2 YSLEER. In nucleotides, the CDR3 is TGCGCCAGCAGCCAAGATCGGGGCGGGGGTGGGTATGGCTACACCTTC. This encodes CASSQDRGGGGYGYTF.

The CDR3 region is CASSLSNRPGNEQYF. CDR3 nucleotide sequence: TGTGCCAGCAGCTTATCCAACCGTCCGGGGAACGAGCAGTACTTC. The chain uses TRBV7-8 and TRBJ2-7; perhaps TRBD2 as D (5 bases). The germline V and J ends were trimmed by 2 bases and 5 bases, with 16 bases remaining between them. The CDR3 has 15 amino acids. CDR1 is SGHVS, CDR2 FQNEAQ, per germline.

V is TRBV9 and J is TRBJ1-6, with D hard to call. The CDR3 loop spans 15 amino acids. Between the trimmed V and J ends, which lost 3 bases and 8 bases, there was a span of 15 bases. Germline lookup yields CDR1 SGDLS and CDR2 YYNGEE. The DNA for the CDR3 is TGTGCCAGCAGCGCCTCACAGCTAACCCATTCACCCCTCCACTTT. Translating it yields CASSASQLTHSPLHF. The variable domain in full, with the rest retrieved from reference TRBV9 and TRBJ1-6, is DSGVTQTPKHLITATGQRVTLRCSPRSGDLSVYWYQQSLDQGLQFLIQYYNGEERAKGNILERFSAQQFPDLHSELNLSSLELGDSALYFCASSASQLTHSPLHFGNGTRLTVT.

V and J are TRBV29-1 and TRBJ2-1; D uncertain. The CDR3 is 13 amino acids. V was shortened by 4 bases and J by 0 bases, with 7 bases between the two germline ends. The germline gives CDR1 SQVTM, CDR2 ANQGSEA. CDR3 sequence (DNA): TGCAGCGTTGGGTGGAGCTCCTACAATGAGCAGTTCTTC. Translation gives CSVGWSSYNEQFF.

The rearrangement uses TRBV6-1 and TRBJ1-2; TRBD1 matches 7 bases. This CDR3 spans 16 amino acids. J was trimmed by 4 bases and V by 0 bases; bases with no gene match: 8. Germline CDR1 MNHNS, CDR2 SASEGT. The CDR3 reads CASSEALQGGLYGYTF. For the CDR3, the DNA is TGTGCCAGCAGTGAAGCGCTTCAGGGGGGACTCTATGGCTACACCTTC.

The chain carries TRBV11-2 and TRBJ1-2, with D tentatively TRBD1 (5 bases). V gave up 8 bases and J gave up 5 bases, with 12 bases separating them. Germline V gives CDR1 SGHAT, CDR2 FQNNGV. The CDR3 contains 12 residues. CDR3 protein: CASGAGRYGYTF. The CDR3 nucleotides read TGTGCCAGCGGGGCCGGGAGGTATGGCTACACCTTC.

The chain couples TRBV7-9 to TRBJ2-1, with 16 bases identical to TRBD2. After removal of 5 bases from V and 9 bases from J, the junction contained 10 bases not matched to a gene. Per the germline V gene, CDR1 is SEHNR and CDR2 is FQNEAQ (reference sequence). There are 17 residues in the CDR3. The CDR3, as DNA: TGTGCCAGCAGCCTTCGCCCCGGGACTAGCGGGAGGGGTGAGCAGTTCTTC. It specifies CASSLRPGTSGRGEQFF.

V and J are TRBV19 and TRBJ1-5, with unresolved D. Per the germline V gene, CDR1 is LNHDA and CDR2 is SQIVND (reference sequence). CDR3 size: 17 residues. V was shortened by 4 bases and J by 4 bases, with 20 bases between the two germline ends. CDR3 amino acids: CASSKSERERENQPQHF. The CDR3 nucleotides are TGTGCCAGTAGTAAATCAGAGAGGGAGAGAGAGAATCAGCCCCAGCATTTT.

This clone was seen more than once but under ten times. The genes are TRBV11-2 and TRBJ2-2; 12 bases are a match to TRBD2. Germline loops: CDR1 SGHAT, CDR2 FQNNGV. CDR3 size: 17 residues. Trimming removed 3 bases from V and 4 bases from J; junction bases left unmatched: 6. The chain's CDR3 is CASSLWLAGGSTGELFF. The DNA of the CDR3 is TGTGCCAGCAGCTTGTGGCTAGCGGGAGGGTCCACCGGGGAGCTGTTTTTT.

The V and J genes are TRBV29-1 and TRBJ1-5; TRBD1 aligns across 9 bases. The CDR3 is 13 amino acids. Looked up from germline, CDR1 is SQVTM and CDR2 is ANQGSEA. The J segment lost 9 bases and the V segment lost 3 bases, leaving 6 bases of the junction unmatched. The CDR3 is CSVEGQGKGPQHF. The DNA for the CDR3 is TGCAGCGTTGAGGGACAGGGCAAAGGGCCCCAGCATTTT.

This rearrangement joins TRBV29-1 to TRBJ2-7, with a tentative D call TRBD1 (7 bases). Germline V gene sequence: CDR1 SQVTM, CDR2 ANQGSEA. Trimming removed 3 bases from V and 4 bases from J, with 16 bases in between. This CDR3 contains 14 residues. CDR3 amino acids: CSVDLDRAGYEQYF. CDR3 DNA sequence: TGCAGCGTTGATTTAGACAGGGCGGGGTACGAGCAGTACTTC.

The table lists this clone with a count of one. The CDR3 DNA is TGTGCCACCAAGGCGAGCGGGGTCAACACCGGGGAGCTGTTTTTT. Residues: CATKASGVNTGELFF. The rearrangement links TRBV15 to TRBJ2-2; 7 bases are a match to TRBD2. V shed 7 bases, J shed 2 bases, and the junction held 7 bases outside the gene matches. CDR3 length equals 15 residues. Germline CDR1 and CDR2: LNHNV and YYDKDF (reference sequence). The complete variable domain, with remaining parts taken from reference TRBV15 and TRBJ2-2, reads DAMVIQNPRYQVTQFGKPVTLSCSQTLNHNVMYWYQQKSSQAPKLLFHYYDKDFNNEADTPDNFQSRRPNTSFCFLDIRSPGLGDTAMYLCATKASGVNTGELFFGEGSRLTVL.

This clone was detected only once. Distinct nucleotide sequences in the sample also encode this CDR3. For the CDR3, the DNA is TGCGCCAGCAGCCCGGGACAGGGGGACTATGGCTACACCTTC. Protein: CASSPGQGDYGYTF. The chain uses TRBV4-3 and TRBJ1-2; 11 nucleotides agree with TRBD1. CDR1 and CDR2 (germline): LGHNA, YSLEER. The V segment lost 4 bases and the J segment 3 bases; nucleotides outside the gene matches: 1. This CDR3 has 14 residues.

V gene TRBV7-6 combines with J gene TRBJ2-5; 10 positions agree with TRBD2. With 5 bases clipped from V and 3 bases from J, the junction kept 15 bases outside the gene matches. This CDR3 spans 18 amino acids. Germline CDR1 and CDR2: SGHVS and FNYEAQ. This CDR3 reads CASSVSGLAEDGEETQYF. CDR3 DNA: TGTGCCAGCAGCGTATCAGGACTAGCGGAGGATGGCGAAGAGACCCAGTACTTC.

The V gene is TRBV10-3, the J gene TRBJ2-2, with TRBD1 matching 10 bases. V lost 6 bases, J lost 3 bases, and 4 bases stayed unmatched. CDR3 length: 15 residues. Germline CDR1 reads ENHRY; CDR2 reads SYGVKD. The CDR3 bases are TGTGCCATCAGGGGGACAGGGGTCTACACCGGGGAGCTGTTTTTT. Translation: CAIRGTGVYTGELFF.

The rearrangement joins TRBV27 to TRBJ1-1, with 9 bases that match TRBD1. Trimming cost V 3 bases and J 3 bases; bases outside gene matches: 8. CDR1 is MNHEY and CDR2 is SMNVEV in the germline V gene (reference sequence). The CDR3 spans 16 residues. CDR3 sequence (DNA): TGTGCCAGCAGTTTTGGGGAAGGGACAGGGCACACTGAAGCTTTCTTT. The encoded protein is CASSFGEGTGHTEAFF.

This clone showed up just a few times. Different DNA sequences within this sample yield the same CDR3. The chain carries TRBV18 and TRBJ1-1; 9 bases line up with TRBD1. Germline V CDR1 and CDR2: KGHSH, LQKENI. The V segment lost 2 bases and the J segment 2 bases; nucleotides outside the gene matches: 0. The CDR3 totals 14 residues. DNA of the CDR3: TGTGCCAGCTCACCAACAGGGGGCAACACTGAAGCTTTCTTT. This sequence encodes CASSPTGGNTEAFF.

The chain employs TRBV25-1 and TRBJ2-1; D unclear. Trimming took off 1 base at V and 5 bases at J, with 9 bases between the two ends. The CDR3 is made up of 14 amino acids. CDR1 and CDR2 from the germline V gene are MGHDK and SYGVNS. This CDR3 reads CASSEFSRNNEQFF. For the CDR3, the DNA is TGTGCCAGCAGTGAATTTAGCAGAAACAATGAGCAGTTCTTC.

V is TRBV5-1 and J is TRBJ1-1; D gene ambiguous. CDR1 SGHRS and CDR2 YFSETQ come from the germline V gene. There are 12 residues in the CDR3. Trimming cost V 2 bases and J 7 bases, with 9 bases left between them. The CDR3 is CASSFPGNEAFF. CDR3 in DNA: TGCGCCAGCAGCTTCCCAGGAAATGAAGCTTTCTTT.

The chain combines TRBV25-1 with TRBJ2-3; TRBD2 matches 8 bases. Germline V gene data show CDR1 as MGHDK and CDR2 as SYGVNS. This CDR3 has 13 residues. CDR3 sequence reads: CAMGAGGTDTQYF. CDR3 in DNA: TGTGCAATGGGAGCGGGGGGCACAGATACGCAGTATTTT.

This chain's CDR3 is CASSEAPLYSDTNEKLFF. Written as DNA, the CDR3 is TGTGCCAGCAGTGAAGCGCCCCTTTACTCGGACACCAATGAAAAACTGTTTTTT. The chain carries TRBV2 and TRBJ1-4; D may be TRBD1 (5 bases). V was shortened by 0 bases and J by 5 bases, with 19 bases between the two germline ends. Germline V gene lookup returns CDR1 SNHLY and CDR2 FYNNEI. This CDR3 comprises 18 residues.